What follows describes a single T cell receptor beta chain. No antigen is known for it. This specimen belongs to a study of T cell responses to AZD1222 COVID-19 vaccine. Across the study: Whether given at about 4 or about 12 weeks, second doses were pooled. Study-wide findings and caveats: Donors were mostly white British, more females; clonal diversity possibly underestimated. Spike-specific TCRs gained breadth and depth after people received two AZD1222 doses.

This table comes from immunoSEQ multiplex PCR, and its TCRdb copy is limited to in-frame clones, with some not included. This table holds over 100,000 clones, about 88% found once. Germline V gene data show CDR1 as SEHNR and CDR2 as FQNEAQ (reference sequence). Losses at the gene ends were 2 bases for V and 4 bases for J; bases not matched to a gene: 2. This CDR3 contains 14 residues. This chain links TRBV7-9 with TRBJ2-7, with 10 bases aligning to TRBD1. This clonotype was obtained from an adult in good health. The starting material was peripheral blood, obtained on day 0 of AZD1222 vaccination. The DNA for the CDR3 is TGTGCCAGCAGCTTACCGGGACAGGGGTACGAGCAGTACTTC. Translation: CASSLPGQGYEQYF.